This T cell receptor beta chain originates from a study of T cells in Graves' hyperthyroidism and ophthalmopathy. Trimming cost V 3 bases and J 5 bases, with 13 bases left between them. This CDR3 has 14 residues. Germline assignment: CDR1 SGHTA and CDR2 FQGTGA. This clonotype was detected ten times or more. Amplification of TCR beta CDR3 regions was performed using RNA transcripts as template. The study used the HTBI primer set for a first-round RT-PCR of the TCR CDR3. TCRdb reprocessed the multiplex PCR reads via MiXCR and lists one record per CDR3 protein. The data contain some 770,000 distinct CDR3 sequences, 15% to 20% of them singletons.

This TCR was sampled from a man younger than 30 with Graves' hyperthyroidism. The sample was blood. V usage is TRBV7-3 and J usage is TRBJ2-5; the D is unclear. The CDR3 coding sequence is TGTGCCAGCAGCTTGGCAGCTGGCCTGGAGACCCAGTACTTC. Translated: CASSLAAGLETQYF.